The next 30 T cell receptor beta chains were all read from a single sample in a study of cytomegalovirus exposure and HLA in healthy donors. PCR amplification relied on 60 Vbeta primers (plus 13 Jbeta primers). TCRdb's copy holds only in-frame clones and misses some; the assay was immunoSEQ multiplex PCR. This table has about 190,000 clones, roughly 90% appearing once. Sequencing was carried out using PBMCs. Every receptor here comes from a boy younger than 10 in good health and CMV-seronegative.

The CDR3 DNA reads as TGTGCCAGCACTAAAGTTCAGGACAACGGAAACACCATATATTTT. Its translation: CASTKVQDNGNTIYF. The V gene is TRBV27, the J gene TRBJ1-3; tentative D call: TRBD1 (5 bases). Trimming removed 7 bases at V and 4 bases at J, with 17 bases between. The CDR3 covers 15 residues. The germline CDR1 and CDR2 sequences are MNHEY and SMNVEV (reference sequence).

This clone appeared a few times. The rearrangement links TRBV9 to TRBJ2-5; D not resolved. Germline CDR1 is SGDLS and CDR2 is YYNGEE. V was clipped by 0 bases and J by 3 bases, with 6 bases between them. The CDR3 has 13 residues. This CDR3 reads CASSVGQEETQYF. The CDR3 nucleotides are TGTGCCAGCAGCGTAGGTCAGGAAGAGACCCAGTACTTC.

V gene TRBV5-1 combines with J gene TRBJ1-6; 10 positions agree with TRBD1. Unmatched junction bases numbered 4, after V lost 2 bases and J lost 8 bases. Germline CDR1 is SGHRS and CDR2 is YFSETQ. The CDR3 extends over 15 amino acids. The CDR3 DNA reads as TGCGCCAGCAGCTTAAAGACAGGGGGCGATTCACCCCTCCACTTT. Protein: CASSLKTGGDSPLHF.

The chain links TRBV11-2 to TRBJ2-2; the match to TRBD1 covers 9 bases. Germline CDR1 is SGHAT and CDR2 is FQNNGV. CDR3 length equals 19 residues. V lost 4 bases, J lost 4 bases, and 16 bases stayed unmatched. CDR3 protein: CASSSRSHTGGSGTGELFF. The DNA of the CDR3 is TGTGCCAGCAGCTCCCGATCACATACAGGGGGCAGTGGCACCGGGGAGCTGTTTTTT.

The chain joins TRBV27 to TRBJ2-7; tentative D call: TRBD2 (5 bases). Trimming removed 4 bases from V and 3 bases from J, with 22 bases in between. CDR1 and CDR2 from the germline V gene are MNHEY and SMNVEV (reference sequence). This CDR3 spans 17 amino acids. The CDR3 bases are TGTGCCAGCAGTTCCAGGACTGGATCCTTTTCCAACTACGAGCAGTACTTC. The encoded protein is CASSSRTGSFSNYEQYF.

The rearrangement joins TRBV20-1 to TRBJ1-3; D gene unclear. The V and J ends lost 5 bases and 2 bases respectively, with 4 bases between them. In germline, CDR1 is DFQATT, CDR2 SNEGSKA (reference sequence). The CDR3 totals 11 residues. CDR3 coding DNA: TGCAGTGCTGCTACTGGAAACACCATATATTTT. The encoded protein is CSAATGNTIYF.

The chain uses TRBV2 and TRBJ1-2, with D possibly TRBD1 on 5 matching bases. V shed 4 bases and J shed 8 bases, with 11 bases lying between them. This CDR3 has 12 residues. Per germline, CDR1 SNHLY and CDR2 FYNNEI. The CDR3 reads CASSGGGAGYTF. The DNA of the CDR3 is TGTGCCAGCAGTGGGGGAGGGGCCGGCTACACCTTC.

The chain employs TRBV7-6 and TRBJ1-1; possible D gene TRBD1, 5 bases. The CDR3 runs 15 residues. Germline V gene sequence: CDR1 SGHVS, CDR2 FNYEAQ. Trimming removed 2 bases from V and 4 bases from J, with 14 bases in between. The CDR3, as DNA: TGTGCCAGCAGCTTATCAAGGTCGCAGGGCACTGAAGCTTTCTTT. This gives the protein CASSLSRSQGTEAFF.

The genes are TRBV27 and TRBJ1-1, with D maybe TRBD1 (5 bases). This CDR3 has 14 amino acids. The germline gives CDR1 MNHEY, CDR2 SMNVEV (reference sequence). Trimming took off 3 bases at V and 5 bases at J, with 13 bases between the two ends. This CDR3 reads CASSFGGTVTEAFF. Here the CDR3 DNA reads TGTGCCAGCAGTTTCGGGGGGACGGTTACTGAAGCTTTCTTT.

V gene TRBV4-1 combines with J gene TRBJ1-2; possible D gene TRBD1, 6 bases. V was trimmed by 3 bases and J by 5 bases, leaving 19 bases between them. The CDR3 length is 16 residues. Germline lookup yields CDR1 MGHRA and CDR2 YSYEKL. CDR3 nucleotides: TGCGCCAGCAGCCAGACGACAGGCACTCGTTCGTATGGCTACACCTTC. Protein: CASSQTTGTRSYGYTF.

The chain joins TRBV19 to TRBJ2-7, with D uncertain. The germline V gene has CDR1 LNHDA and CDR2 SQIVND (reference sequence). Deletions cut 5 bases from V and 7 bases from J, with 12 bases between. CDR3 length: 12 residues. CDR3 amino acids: CASSEIGFEQYF. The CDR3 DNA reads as TGTGCCAGTAGTGAGATCGGGTTTGAGCAGTACTTC. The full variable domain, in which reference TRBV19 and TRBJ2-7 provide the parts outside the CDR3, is DGGITQSPKYLFRKEGQNVTLSCEQNLNHDAMYWYRQDPGQGLRLIYYSQIVNDFQKGDIAEGYSVSREKKESFPLTVTSAQKNPTAFYLCASSEIGFEQYFGPGTRLTVT.

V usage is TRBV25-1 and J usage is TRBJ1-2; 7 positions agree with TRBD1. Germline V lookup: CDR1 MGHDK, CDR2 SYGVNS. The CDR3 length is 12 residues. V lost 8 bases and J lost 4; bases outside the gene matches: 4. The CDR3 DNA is TGTGCCAGCGGGACAGATTTCTATGGCTACACCTTC. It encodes CASGTDFYGYTF.

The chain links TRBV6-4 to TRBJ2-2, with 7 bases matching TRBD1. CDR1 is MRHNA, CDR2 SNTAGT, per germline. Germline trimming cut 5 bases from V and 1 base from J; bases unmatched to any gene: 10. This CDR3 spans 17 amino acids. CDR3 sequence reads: CASSQTGKDLNTGELFF. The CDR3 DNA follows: TGTGCCAGCAGTCAGACAGGGAAAGACTTGAACACCGGGGAGCTGTTTTTT.

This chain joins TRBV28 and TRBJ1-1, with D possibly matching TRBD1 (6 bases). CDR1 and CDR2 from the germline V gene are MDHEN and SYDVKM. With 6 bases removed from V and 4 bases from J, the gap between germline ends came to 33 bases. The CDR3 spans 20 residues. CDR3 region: CASSPLTSTGLRQVGTEAFF. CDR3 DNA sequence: TGTGCCAGCAGCCCTCTCACGTCGACAGGACTCCGGCAAGTAGGCACTGAAGCTTTCTTT.

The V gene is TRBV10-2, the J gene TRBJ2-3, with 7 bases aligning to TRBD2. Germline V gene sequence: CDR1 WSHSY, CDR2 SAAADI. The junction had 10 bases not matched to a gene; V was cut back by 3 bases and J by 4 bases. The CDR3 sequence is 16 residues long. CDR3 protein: CASSDRQRGLSDTQYF. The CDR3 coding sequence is TGCGCCAGCAGTGATCGACAGCGGGGATTATCAGATACGCAGTATTTT.

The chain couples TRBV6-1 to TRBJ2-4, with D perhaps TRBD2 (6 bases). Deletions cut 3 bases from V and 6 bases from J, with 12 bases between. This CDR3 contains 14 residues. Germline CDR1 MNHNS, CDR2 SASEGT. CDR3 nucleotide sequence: TGTGCCAGCAGTGATCACCCAGCGGGAAACATTCAGTACTTC. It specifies CASSDHPAGNIQYF.

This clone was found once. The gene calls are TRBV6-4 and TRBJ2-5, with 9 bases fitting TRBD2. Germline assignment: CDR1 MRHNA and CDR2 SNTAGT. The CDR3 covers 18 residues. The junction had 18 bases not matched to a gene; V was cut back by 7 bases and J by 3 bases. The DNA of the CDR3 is TGTGCCAGCAAAGTAGTGGTAAGGGTGACTAGCGGAGAAGAGACCCAGTACTTC. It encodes CASKVVVRVTSGEETQYF.

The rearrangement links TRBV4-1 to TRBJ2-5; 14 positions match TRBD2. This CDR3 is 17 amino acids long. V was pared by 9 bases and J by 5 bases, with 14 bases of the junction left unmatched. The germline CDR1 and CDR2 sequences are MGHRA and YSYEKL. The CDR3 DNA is TGCGCCAGTTCGGCAATTAGACTAGCGGGGGGGCAGGAGACCCAGTACTTC. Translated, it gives CASSAIRLAGGQETQYF.

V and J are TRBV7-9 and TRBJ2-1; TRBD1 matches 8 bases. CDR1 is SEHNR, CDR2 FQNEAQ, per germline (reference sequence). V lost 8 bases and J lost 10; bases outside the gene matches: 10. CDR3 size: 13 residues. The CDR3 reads CASGSGGPIEQFF. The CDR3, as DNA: TGTGCCAGCGGCTCAGGGGGCCCCATAGAGCAGTTCTTC.

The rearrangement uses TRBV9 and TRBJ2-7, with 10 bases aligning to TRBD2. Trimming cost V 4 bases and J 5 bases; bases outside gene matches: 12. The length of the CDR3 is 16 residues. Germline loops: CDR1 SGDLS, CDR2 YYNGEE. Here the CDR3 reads CASSQDRLAGGDEQYF. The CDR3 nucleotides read TGTGCCAGCAGCCAAGATAGATTAGCGGGAGGCGACGAGCAGTACTTC. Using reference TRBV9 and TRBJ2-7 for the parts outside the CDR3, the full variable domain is DSGVTQTPKHLITATGQRVTLRCSPRSGDLSVYWYQQSLDQGLQFLIQYYNGEERAKGNILERFSAQQFPDLHSELNLSSLELGDSALYFCASSQDRLAGGDEQYFGPGTRLTVT.

CDR3 in DNA: TGCGCCAGCAGGGGACTAGCGGGGAATTACGATACGCAGTATTTT. Protein product: CASRGLAGNYDTQYF. J is TRBJ2-3 and V is TRBV10-2; 13 bases fit TRBD2. Germline V CDR1 and CDR2: WSHSY, SAAADI. This CDR3 has 15 residues. Unmatched junction bases numbered 6, after V lost 6 bases and J lost 6 bases.

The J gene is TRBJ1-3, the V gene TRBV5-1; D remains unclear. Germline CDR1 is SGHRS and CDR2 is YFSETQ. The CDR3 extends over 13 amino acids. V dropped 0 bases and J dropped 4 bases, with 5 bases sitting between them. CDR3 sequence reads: CASSLASGNTIYF. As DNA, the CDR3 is TGCGCCAGCAGCTTGGCCTCGGGAAACACCATATATTTT. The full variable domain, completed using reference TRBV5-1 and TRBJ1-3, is KAGVTQTPRYLIKTRGQQVTLSCSPISGHRSVSWYQQTPGQGLQFLFEYFSETQRNKGNFPGRFSGRQFSNSRSEMNVSTLELGDSALYLCASSLASGNTIYFGEGSWLTVV.

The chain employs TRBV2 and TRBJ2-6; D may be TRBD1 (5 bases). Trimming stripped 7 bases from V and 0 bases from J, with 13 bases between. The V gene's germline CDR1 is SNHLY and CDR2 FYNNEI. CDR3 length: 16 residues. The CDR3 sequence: CASTFDRDSGANVLTF. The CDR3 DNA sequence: TGTGCCAGCACCTTCGACAGAGACTCTGGGGCCAACGTCCTGACTTTC.

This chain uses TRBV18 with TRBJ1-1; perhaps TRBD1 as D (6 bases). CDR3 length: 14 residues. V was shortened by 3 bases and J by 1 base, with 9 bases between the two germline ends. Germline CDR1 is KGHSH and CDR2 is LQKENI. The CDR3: CASSPKGGNTEAFF. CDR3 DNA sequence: TGTGCCAGCTCACCGAAAGGGGGGAACACTGAAGCTTTCTTT.

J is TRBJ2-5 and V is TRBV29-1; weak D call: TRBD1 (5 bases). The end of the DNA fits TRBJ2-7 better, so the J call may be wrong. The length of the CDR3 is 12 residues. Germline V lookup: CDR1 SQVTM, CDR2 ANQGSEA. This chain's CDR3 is CSAVGRTYEQYF. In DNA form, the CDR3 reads TGCAGCGCGGTGGGGCGGACCTACGAGCAGTACTTC.

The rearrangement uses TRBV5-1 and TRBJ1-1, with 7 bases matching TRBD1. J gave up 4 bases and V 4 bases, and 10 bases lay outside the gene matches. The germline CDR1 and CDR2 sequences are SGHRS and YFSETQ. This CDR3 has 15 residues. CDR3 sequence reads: CASSLQGLVATEAFF. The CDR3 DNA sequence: TGCGCCAGCAGCCTACAGGGGTTGGTTGCCACTGAAGCTTTCTTT.

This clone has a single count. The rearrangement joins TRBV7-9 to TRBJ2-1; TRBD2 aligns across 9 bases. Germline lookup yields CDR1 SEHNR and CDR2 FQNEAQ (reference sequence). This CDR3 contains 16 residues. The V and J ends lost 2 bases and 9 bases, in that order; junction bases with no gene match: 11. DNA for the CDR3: TGTGCCAGCAGCTTAAATAGGGCGGGAGGGCCTGTTGAGCAGTTCTTC. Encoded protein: CASSLNRAGGPVEQFF.

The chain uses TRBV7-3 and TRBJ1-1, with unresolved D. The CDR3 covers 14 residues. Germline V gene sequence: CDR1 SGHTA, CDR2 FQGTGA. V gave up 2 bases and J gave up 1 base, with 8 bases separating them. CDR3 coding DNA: TGTGCCAGCAGCTTAGGGCGGGGGAACACTGAAGCTTTCTTT. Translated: CASSLGRGNTEAFF.

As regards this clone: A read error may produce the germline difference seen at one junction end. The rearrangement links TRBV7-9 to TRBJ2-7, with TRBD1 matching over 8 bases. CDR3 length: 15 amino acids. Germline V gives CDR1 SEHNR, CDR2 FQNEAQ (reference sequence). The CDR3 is CSSSLGQASSYEQYF. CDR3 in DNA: TGTTCCAGCAGCTTGGGACAGGCAAGCTCCTACGAGCAGTACTTC.

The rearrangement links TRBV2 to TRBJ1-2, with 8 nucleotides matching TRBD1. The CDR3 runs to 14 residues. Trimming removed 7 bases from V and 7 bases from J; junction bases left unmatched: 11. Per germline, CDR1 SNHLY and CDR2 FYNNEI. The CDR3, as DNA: TGTGCCAGCACGGGACAGGAGGCTCCCGGTGGCTACACCTTC. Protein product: CASTGQEAPGGYTF.